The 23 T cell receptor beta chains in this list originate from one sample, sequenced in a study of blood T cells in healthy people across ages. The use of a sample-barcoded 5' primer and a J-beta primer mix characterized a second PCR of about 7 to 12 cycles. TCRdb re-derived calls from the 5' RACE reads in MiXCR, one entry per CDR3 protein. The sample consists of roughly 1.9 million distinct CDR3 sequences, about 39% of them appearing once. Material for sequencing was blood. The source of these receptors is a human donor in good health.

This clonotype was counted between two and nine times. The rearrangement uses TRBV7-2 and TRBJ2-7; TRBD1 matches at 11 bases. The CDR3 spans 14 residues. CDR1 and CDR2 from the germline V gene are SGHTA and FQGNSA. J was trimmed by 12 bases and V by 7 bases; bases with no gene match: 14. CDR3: CASTSGTGGARRYF. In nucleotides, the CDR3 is TGTGCCAGCACCTCCGGGACAGGGGGTGCTCGTCGGTACTTC.

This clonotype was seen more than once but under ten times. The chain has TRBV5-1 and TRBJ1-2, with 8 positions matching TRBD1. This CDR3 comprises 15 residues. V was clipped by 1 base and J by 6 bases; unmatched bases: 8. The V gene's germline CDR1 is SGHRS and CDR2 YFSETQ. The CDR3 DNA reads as TGCGCCAGCAGCTTGTCCGAAGTACAGGGGGATGGCTACACCTTC. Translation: CASSLSEVQGDGYTF.

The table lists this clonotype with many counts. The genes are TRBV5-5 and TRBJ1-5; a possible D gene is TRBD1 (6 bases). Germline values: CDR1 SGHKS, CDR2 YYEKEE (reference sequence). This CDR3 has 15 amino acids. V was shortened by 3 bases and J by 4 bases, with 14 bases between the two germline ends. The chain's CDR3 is CASSSWGQTNQPQHF. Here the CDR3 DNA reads TGTGCCAGCAGCTCTTGGGGGCAGACGAATCAGCCCCAGCATTTT.

For the CDR3, the DNA is TGTGCCAGCAGTGCGGTCCCGGGACAGGGGGCTAATGAAAAACTGTTTTTT. Its translation is CASSAVPGQGANEKLFF. The chain combines TRBV12-3 or TRBV12-4 with TRBJ1-4; 11 nucleotides align to TRBD1. Germline trimming cut 5 bases from V and 3 bases from J; bases unmatched to any gene: 8. The CDR3 loop spans 17 amino acids.

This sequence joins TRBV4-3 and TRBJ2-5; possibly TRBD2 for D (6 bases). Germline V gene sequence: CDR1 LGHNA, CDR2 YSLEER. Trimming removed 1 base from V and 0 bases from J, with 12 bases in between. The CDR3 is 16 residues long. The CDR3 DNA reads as TGCGCCAGCAGCCAAGGATGGGGGGAATACCAAGAGACCCAGTACTTC. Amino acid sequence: CASSQGWGEYQETQYF.

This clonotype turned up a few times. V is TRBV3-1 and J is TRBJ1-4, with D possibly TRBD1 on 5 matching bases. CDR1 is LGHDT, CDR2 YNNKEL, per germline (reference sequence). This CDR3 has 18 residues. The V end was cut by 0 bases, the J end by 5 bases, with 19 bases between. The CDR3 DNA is TGTGCCAGCAGCCAAGATTCATCGAACAGGCGTGGAAATGAAAAACTGTTTTTT. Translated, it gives CASSQDSSNRRGNEKLFF.

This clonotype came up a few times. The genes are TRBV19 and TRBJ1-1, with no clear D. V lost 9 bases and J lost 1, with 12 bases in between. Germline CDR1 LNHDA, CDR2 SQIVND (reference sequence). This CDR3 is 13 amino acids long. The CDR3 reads CARTTGSNTEAFF. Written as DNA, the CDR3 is TGTGCCAGAACTACTGGGTCGAACACTGAAGCTTTCTTT. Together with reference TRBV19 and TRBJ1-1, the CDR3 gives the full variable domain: DGGITQSPKYLFRKEGQNVTLSCEQNLNHDAMYWYRQDPGQGLRLIYYSQIVNDFQKGDIAEGYSVSREKKESFPLTVTSAQKNPTAFYLCARTTGSNTEAFFGQGTRLTVV.

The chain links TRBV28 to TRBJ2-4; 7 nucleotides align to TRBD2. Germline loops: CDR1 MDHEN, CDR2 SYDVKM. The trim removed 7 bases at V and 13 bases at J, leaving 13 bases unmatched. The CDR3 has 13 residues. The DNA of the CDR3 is TGTGCCAGCACCCTGGGGAGGGCGAGGGAGCAGTACTTC. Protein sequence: CASTLGRAREQYF.

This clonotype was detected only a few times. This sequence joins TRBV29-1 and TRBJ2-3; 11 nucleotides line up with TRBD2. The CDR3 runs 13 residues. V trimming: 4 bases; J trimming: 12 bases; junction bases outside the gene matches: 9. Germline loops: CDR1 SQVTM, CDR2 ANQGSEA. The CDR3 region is CSVVYSGGGTQYF. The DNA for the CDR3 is TGCAGCGTTGTTTATAGCGGGGGGGGCACCCAGTATTTT.

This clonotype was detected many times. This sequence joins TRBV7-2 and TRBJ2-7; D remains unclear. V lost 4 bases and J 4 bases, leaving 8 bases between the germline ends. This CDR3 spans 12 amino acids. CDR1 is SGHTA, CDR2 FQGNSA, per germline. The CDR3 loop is CASSSDGYEQYF. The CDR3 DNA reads TGTGCCAGCAGCTCGGACGGGTACGAGCAGTACTTC.

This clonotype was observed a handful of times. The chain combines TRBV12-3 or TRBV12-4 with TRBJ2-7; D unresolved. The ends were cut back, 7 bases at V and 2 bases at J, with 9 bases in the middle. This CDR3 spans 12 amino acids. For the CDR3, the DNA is TGTGCCAGCACCGATATCCCCTACGAGCAGTACTTC. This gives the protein CASTDIPYEQYF.

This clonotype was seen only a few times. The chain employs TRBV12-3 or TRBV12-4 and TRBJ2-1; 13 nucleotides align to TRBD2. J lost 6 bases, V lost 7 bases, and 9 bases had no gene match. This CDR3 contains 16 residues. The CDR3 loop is CASTTGTSGIGNEQFF. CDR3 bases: TGTGCCAGCACAACCGGGACTAGCGGGATAGGCAATGAGCAGTTCTTC.

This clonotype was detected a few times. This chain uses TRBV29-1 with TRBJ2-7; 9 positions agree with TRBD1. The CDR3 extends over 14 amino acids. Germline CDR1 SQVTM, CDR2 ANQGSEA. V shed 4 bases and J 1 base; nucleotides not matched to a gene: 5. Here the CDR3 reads CSVGLGTGSYEQYF. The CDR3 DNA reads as TGCAGCGTTGGACTCGGGACAGGGTCCTACGAGCAGTACTTC.

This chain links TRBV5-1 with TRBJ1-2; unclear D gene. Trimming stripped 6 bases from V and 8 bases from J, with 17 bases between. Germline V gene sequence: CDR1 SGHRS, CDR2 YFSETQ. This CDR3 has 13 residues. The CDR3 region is CASNEQDGGGYTF. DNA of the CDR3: TGCGCCAGCAACGAACAAGACGGAGGCGGCTACACCTTC.

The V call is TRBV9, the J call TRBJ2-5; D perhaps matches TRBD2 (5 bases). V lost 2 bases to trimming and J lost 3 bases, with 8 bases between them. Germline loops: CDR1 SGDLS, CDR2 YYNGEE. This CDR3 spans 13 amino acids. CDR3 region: CASSVGLEETQYF. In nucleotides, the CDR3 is TGTGCCAGCAGCGTCGGACTTGAAGAGACCCAGTACTTC.

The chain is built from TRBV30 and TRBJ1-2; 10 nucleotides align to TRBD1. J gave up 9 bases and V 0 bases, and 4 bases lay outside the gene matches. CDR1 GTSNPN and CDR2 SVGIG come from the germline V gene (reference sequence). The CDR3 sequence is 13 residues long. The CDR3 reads CAWSVRDRGSYTF. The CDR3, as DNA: TGTGCCTGGAGTGTCCGGGACAGGGGAAGCTACACCTTC.

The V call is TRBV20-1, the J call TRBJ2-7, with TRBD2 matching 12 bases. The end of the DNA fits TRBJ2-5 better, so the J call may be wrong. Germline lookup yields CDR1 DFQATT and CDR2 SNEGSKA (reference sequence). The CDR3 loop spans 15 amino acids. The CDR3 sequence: CSASGTSGLGETQYF. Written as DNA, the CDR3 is TGCAGTGCTAGCGGGACTAGCGGGCTGGGAGAGACCCAGTACTTC.

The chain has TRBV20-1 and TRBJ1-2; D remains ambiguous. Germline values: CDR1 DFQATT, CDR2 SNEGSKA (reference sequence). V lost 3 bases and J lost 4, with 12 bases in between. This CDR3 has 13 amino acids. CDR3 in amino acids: CSASVPSSYGYTF. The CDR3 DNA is TGCAGTGCTAGCGTTCCATCTTCCTATGGCTACACCTTC.

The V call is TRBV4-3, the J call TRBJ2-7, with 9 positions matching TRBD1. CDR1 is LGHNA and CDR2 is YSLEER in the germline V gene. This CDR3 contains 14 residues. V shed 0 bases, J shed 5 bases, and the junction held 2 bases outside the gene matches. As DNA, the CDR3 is TGCGCCAGCAGCCAAGATCGGGACAGGGACGAGCAGTACTTC. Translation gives CASSQDRDRDEQYF.

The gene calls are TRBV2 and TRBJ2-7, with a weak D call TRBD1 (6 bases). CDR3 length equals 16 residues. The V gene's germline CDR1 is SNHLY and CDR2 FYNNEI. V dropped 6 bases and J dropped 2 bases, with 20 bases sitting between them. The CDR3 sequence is CASRRTVISYPYEQYF. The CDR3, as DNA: TGTGCCAGCAGGAGGACAGTTATCTCCTACCCCTACGAGCAGTACTTC.

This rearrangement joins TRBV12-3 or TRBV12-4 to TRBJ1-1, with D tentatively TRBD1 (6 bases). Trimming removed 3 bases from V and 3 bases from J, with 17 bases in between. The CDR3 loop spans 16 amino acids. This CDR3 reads CASSFVPTGWDTEAFF. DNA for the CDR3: TGTGCCAGCAGTTTCGTCCCCACAGGGTGGGACACTGAAGCTTTCTTT.

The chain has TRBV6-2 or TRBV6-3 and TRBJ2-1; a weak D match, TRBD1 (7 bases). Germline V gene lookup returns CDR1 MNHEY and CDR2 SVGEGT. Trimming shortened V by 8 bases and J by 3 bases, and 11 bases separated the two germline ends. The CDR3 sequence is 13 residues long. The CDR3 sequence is CASQGGYYNEQFF. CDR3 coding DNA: TGTGCCAGCCAGGGGGGCTACTACAATGAGCAGTTCTTC.

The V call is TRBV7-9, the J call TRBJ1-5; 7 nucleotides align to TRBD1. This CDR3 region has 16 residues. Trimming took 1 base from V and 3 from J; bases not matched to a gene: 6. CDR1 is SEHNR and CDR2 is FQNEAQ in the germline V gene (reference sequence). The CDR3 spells CASSLDGDSHNQPQHF. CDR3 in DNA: TGTGCCAGCAGCTTAGATGGGGACAGCCACAATCAGCCCCAGCATTTT. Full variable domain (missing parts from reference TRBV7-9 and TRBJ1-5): DTGVSQNPRHKITKRGQNVTFRCDPISEHNRLYWYRQTLGQGPEFLTYFQNEAQLEKSRLLSDRFSAERPKGSFSTLEIQRTEQGDSAMYLCASSLDGDSHNQPQHFGDGTRLSIL.